These T cell receptor beta chains were read from a single sample in a study of spatial heterogeneity in lung cancer. Each CDR3 protein is one row after TCRdb ran MiXCR on the 5' RACE reads. The data show approximately 6,200 distinct CDR3 sequences, around 18% seen once. Sequencing was performed on normal lung tissue next to the tumor, taken at surgery. The receptors derive from a male donor with early-stage non-small cell lung cancer. The CDR3 runs from the conserved cysteine through the conserved F or W. D genes are given only for firm matches. Size tells how often a clone was seen (once, few, many) or the class of an expanded clone, and some rows leave it out.

v_call	d_call	clone_size	j_call	cdr3_aa	cdr3_nt
TRBV2	TRBD1	few	TRBJ1-6	CASSEAGTGDSPLHF	TGTGCCAGCAGTGAAGCTGGGACAGGCGATTCACCCCTCCACTTT
TRBV20-1	NA	medium-sized	TRBJ2-1	CSASIRSSYNEQFF	TGCAGTGCTAGCATACGGAGCTCCTACAATGAGCAGTTCTTC
TRBV29-1	NA	NA	TRBJ1-3	CSVESGGNTIYF	TGCAGCGTTGAGAGCGGTGGAAACACCATATATTTT
TRBV21-1	NA	NA	TRBJ1-5	CASQPHLQPQHF	TGTGCCAGCCAACCCCATCTTCAGCCCCAGCATTTT
TRBV20-1	TRBD1	few	TRBJ2-1	CSANYRGGGNEQFF	TGCAGTGCTAATTACAGGGGTGGTGGCAATGAGCAGTTCTTC
TRBV6-5	TRBD1	NA	TRBJ1-2	CASSYLTGEGGYTF	TGTGCCAGCAGTTACCTGACAGGGGAGGGTGGCTACACCTTC
TRBV12-3/TRBV12-4	NA	medium-sized	TRBJ2-7	CASGGGFYEQYF	TGTGCCAGCGGGGGCGGGTTCTACGAGCAGTACTTC
TRBV4-3	TRBD2	NA	TRBJ2-7	CASSRDAGTSREQYF	TGCGCCAGCAGCCGAGACGCCGGGACTAGCCGCGAGCAGTACTTC
TRBV5-4	NA	NA	TRBJ2-3	CASSSTFTDTQYF	TGTGCCAGCAGCTCGACCTTCACAGATACGCAGTATTTT
TRBV27	NA	NA	TRBJ2-7	CASSLGRGADEQYF	TGTGCCAGCAGTTTAGGTCGGGGGGCGGACGAGCAGTACTTC
TRBV29-1	NA	medium-sized	TRBJ1-1	CSVGSGRNTEAFF	TGCAGCGTTGGTTCTGGGAGGAACACTGAAGCTTTCTTT
TRBV18	NA	few	TRBJ2-7	CASSPGQTLGEQYF	TGTGCCAGCTCACCAGGGCAGACTTTGGGGGAGCAGTACTTC
TRBV7-6	NA	large	TRBJ2-5	CASSHRDETQYF	TGTGCCAGCAGCCACAGGGATGAGACCCAGTACTTC
TRBV27	TRBD2	NA	TRBJ2-1	CASSPISSGRVNEQFF	TGTGCCAGCAGTCCAATATCAAGCGGGAGGGTCAATGAGCAGTTCTTC
TRBV5-1	NA	many	TRBJ2-5	CASNAGGPGETQYF	TGCGCCAGCAACGCAGGAGGGCCGGGGGAGACCCAGTACTTC
TRBV19	NA	NA	TRBJ2-3	CASSTGTPSTDTQYF	TGTGCCAGTAGTACCGGGACTCCTAGCACAGATACGCAGTATTTT
TRBV5-8	TRBD1	NA	TRBJ2-5	CASSSRQGASSQETQYF	TGTGCCAGCAGCTCCCGACAGGGGGCTTCATCCCAAGAGACCCAGTACTTC
TRBV7-7	NA	NA	TRBJ2-5	CASSLSRVEETQYF	TGTGCCAGCAGCTTAAGCAGGGTAGAGGAGACCCAGTACTTC
TRBV18	NA	NA	TRBJ2-3	CASSPPGTRTDTQYF	TGTGCCAGCTCACCACCCGGGACTCGCACAGATACGCAGTATTTT
TRBV10-3	TRBD2	few	TRBJ2-2	CAISGLSGTSDTGELFF	TGTGCCATCAGTGGGCTTTCCGGGACTAGCGACACCGGGGAGCTGTTTTTT
TRBV20-1	TRBD2	few	TRBJ2-7	CSAGTPSGRYEQYF	TGCAGTGCTGGGACTCCTAGCGGGAGATACGAGCAGTACTTC
TRBV6-5	NA	medium-sized	TRBJ1-6	CASSTSGTPNSPLHF	TGTGCCAGCAGTACGTCCGGGACACCAAATTCACCCCTCCACTTT
TRBV20-1	NA	medium-sized	TRBJ2-3	CSARIETSDTQYF	TGCAGTGCTAGGATTGAAACGTCAGATACGCAGTATTTT
TRBV19	NA	few	TRBJ2-5	CASSIAAGRRGQETQYF	TGTGCCAGTAGTATAGCCGCTGGACGGAGGGGGCAAGAGACCCAGTACTTC
TRBV20-1	NA	few	TRBJ2-7	CSAEDGVGRGYEQYF	TGCAGTGCTGAGGATGGGGTTGGACGAGGGTACGAGCAGTACTTC
TRBV5-1	NA	few	TRBJ2-2	CASSPSTGATGELFF	TGCGCCAGCAGCCCGTCGACGGGTGCGACCGGGGAGCTGTTTTTT
TRBV10-3	TRBD2	NA	TRBJ2-7	CAISTGTSGGSYEQYF	TGTGCCATCAGCACGGGAACTAGCGGGGGCTCCTACGAGCAGTACTTC
TRBV10-3	TRBD2	few	TRBJ2-1	CAISETSGLNDEQFF	TGTGCCATCAGTGAAACTAGCGGACTGAACGATGAGCAGTTCTTC
TRBV20-1	NA	NA	TRBJ2-4	CSARDLEGAKNIQYF	TGCAGTGCTAGAGATCTGGAGGGGGCCAAAAACATTCAGTACTTC
TRBV7-2	TRBD1	few	TRBJ2-1	CASSQSPGQGRGNNEQFF	TGTGCCAGCAGCCAATCGCCCGGACAGGGGAGGGGGAACAATGAGCAGTTCTTC
TRBV7-2	NA	NA	TRBJ1-2	CASSSKVQGIYGYTF	TGTGCCAGCAGCTCCAAGGTTCAGGGTATATATGGCTACACCTTC
TRBV28	TRBD2	NA	TRBJ2-7	CASSPTSGRSYEQYF	TGTGCCAGCAGTCCGACTAGCGGGAGGTCATACGAGCAGTACTTC
TRBV27	NA	medium-sized	TRBJ2-3	CASAGWIGSPDTQYF	TGTGCCAGCGCTGGGTGGATAGGGAGCCCAGATACGCAGTATTTT
TRBV6-6	NA	NA	TRBJ2-7	CASSRRISYEQYF	TGTGCCAGCAGCCGACGGATCTCCTACGAGCAGTACTTC
TRBV7-2	TRBD2	few	TRBJ2-3	CASSLALGTSGTAQYF	TGTGCCAGCAGCTTAGCGCTCGGGACTAGCGGGACGGCGCAGTATTTT
TRBV27	NA	NA	TRBJ1-6	CASSKQRSYNSPLHF	TGTGCCAGCAGTAAACAGCGCTCCTATAATTCACCCCTCCACTTT
TRBV7-2	TRBD2	NA	TRBJ2-7	CASSVSGVEQYF	TGTGCCAGCAGCGTTAGCGGGGTCGAGCAGTACTTC
TRBV5-1	TRBD1	NA	TRBJ2-4	CASSLAFPGQGNIQYF	TGCGCCAGCAGCTTGGCCTTTCCGGGACAGGGAAACATTCAGTACTTC
TRBV29-1	NA	few	TRBJ1-1	CSVDEVDGYTEAFF	TGCAGCGTTGACGAGGTCGATGGGTACACTGAAGCTTTCTTT
TRBV10-2	NA	medium-sized	TRBJ2-5	CASSLQVQETQYF	TGCGCCAGCAGTTTGCAGGTCCAAGAGACCCAGTACTTC
TRBV29-1	NA	NA	TRBJ2-7	CSVGGASSIREQYF	TGCAGCGTTGGAGGGGCTAGCAGTATTCGGGAGCAGTACTTC
TRBV2	NA	NA	TRBJ1-4	CASGRQGREKLFF	TGTGCCAGCGGTCGCCAGGGAAGAGAAAAACTGTTTTTT
TRBV19	NA	few	TRBJ1-5	CASSPAAINQPQHF	TGTGCCAGTAGTCCAGCGGCAATCAATCAGCCCCAGCATTTT
TRBV18	NA	few	TRBJ1-5	CASSPGASSGNQPQHF	TGTGCCAGCTCACCTGGGGCATCTAGTGGCAATCAGCCCCAGCATTTT
TRBV5-4	TRBD2	NA	TRBJ2-1	CASSPGGGVLREQFF	TGTGCCAGCAGCCCTGGGGGAGGGGTGTTACGTGAGCAGTTCTTC
TRBV5-1	NA	NA	TRBJ2-3	CASSLEAVSGDTQYF	TGCGCCAGCAGCTTGGAAGCAGTCAGCGGAGATACGCAGTATTTT
TRBV7-2	NA	few	TRBJ1-2	CASSLAPARPQRNYGYTF	TGTGCCAGCAGCTTAGCGCCCGCTCGCCCTCAGCGGAATTATGGCTACACCTTC
TRBV24-1	NA	NA	TRBJ2-2	CATSDWGSGYTGELFF	TGTGCCACCAGTGATTGGGGTAGCGGATACACCGGGGAGCTGTTTTTT
TRBV10-3	NA	few	TRBJ2-2	CAISAGEARGRNTGELFF	TGTGCCATCAGTGCGGGCGAGGCTAGGGGAAGGAACACCGGGGAGCTGTTTTTT
TRBV28	NA	NA	TRBJ1-2	CASKGRNYGYTF	TGTGCCAGCAAAGGGCGCAACTATGGCTACACCTTC
TRBV6-2/TRBV6-3	NA	few	TRBJ1-5	CASSYGTPYRQPQHF	TGTGCCAGCAGTTACGGGACACCCTACAGGCAGCCCCAACATTTT
TRBV29-1	TRBD1	few	TRBJ2-2	CSVGTGMDTGELFF	TGCAGCGTGGGGACAGGGATGGACACCGGGGAGCTGTTTTTT